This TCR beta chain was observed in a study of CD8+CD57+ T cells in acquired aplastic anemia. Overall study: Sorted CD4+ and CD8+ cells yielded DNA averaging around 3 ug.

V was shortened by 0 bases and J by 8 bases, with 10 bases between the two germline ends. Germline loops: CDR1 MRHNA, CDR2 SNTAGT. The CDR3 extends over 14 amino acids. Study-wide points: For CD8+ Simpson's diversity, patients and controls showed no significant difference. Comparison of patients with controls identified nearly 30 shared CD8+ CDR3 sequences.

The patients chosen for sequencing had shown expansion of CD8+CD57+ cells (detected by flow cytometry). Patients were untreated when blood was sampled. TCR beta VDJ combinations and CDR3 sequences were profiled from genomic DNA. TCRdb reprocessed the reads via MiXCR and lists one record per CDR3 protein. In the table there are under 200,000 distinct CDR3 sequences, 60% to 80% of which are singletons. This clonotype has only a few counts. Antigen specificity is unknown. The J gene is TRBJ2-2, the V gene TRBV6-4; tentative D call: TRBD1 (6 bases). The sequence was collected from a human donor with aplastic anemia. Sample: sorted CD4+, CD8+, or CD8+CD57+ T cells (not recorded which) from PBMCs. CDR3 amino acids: CASSDSDSSGELFF. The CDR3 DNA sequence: TGTGCCAGCAGTGACTCGGACAGCTCTGGGGAGCTGTTTTTT.